This TCR beta chain was sequenced for a study of beta chain features in type 1 diabetes. Study results and limitations: Moderately but significantly shorter TCRB CDR3s were found in Type 1 diabetes patients in all four CD4+ subsets.

Germline CDR1 is MNHEY and CDR2 is SVGAGI. This CDR3 comprises 13 residues. Trimming pared 4 bases from V and 9 bases from J, leaving 13 bases between. Each sorted population was over 95% pure. Expressed TCRB transcripts were sequenced after all isolated RNA was converted to cDNA. The study sequenced naive, central memory and regulatory T cell samples to an average of around 3.4 million reads. Clones were read by immunoSEQ multiplex PCR, and TCRdb kept only the in-frame ones, dropping some. The data contain 250,000 to 300,000 clones, roughly an eighth of them seen just once; the ten biggest clones take up approximately 0.015%. On this clone: What it binds is unknown.

The sequenced sample was naive CD4+ T cells from blood. The sequence came from a man between 25 and 39 years old with type 1 diabetes. J is TRBJ2-1 and V is TRBV6-5; D ambiguous. This CDR3 reads CASSSDTQIEQFF. CDR3 sequence (DNA): TGTGCCAGCAGTTCCGACACCCAGATTGAGCAGTTCTTC.